This TCR beta chain was sequenced for a study of CD8 T cells in Susac syndrome. Overall study results and limits: By the study's own acknowledgment, its TCR sequencing and HLA analysis included relatively few individuals.

Roughly 0.45 to 1 ug RNA was reverse transcribed with random hexamers. Across 54 Vbeta and 13 Jbeta, immunoSEQ multiplex PCR amplified TCR beta CDR3. TCRdb reprocessed the immunoSEQ multiplex PCR reads with MiXCR, giving one entry per CDR3 protein. The sample carries 350,000 to 550,000 distinct CDR3 sequences, around 85% recorded once. As concerns this clonotype: Its antigen remains unknown.

The germline V gene has CDR1 SGHDT and CDR2 YYEEEE. This CDR3 has 13 residues. V was trimmed by 6 bases and J by 3 bases, leaving 13 bases between them. The clonotype comes from a human donor with multiple sclerosis. The specimen sequenced was CD8+ T cells from PBMCs. The V call is TRBV5-6, the J call TRBJ2-7; possible D gene TRBD2, 6 bases. The CDR3 DNA sequence: TGTGCCAGCACCTCGGGACTCCTCTACGAGCAGTACTTC. Protein: CASTSGLLYEQYF. The variable domain in full, completed from reference TRBV5-6 and TRBJ2-7, reads DAGVTQSPTHLIKTRGQQVTLRCSPKSGHDTVSWYQQALGQGPQFIFQYYEEEERQRGNFPDRFSGHQFPNYSSELNVNALLLGDSALYLCASTSGLLYEQYFGPGTRLTVT.